This T cell receptor (beta chain) was profiled in a study of T-cell reconstitution after alpha-beta-depleted transplantation in children. Broader study findings: The high TCRbeta diversity at day 60 in some patients came from surviving recipient T cells and thymic progenitors. At the one-year point after transplant, T-cell counts and TCRbeta diversity were found to come mostly from T cells that had been newly produced.

This clonotype occurred many times. Its specificity is not known. Preparing the TCRbeta library involved the use of unique molecular identifiers. TCRdb itself ran the PCR reads through MiXCR, one entry per CDR3 protein. The repertoire has about 98,000 distinct CDR3 sequences, 7.5% to 9% of them found once; the top ten carry roughly 15%. CDR3 length equals 13 residues. Germline V lookup: CDR1 WSHSY, CDR2 SAAADI. The V end lost 8 bases, the J end lost 7 bases, and 15 bases lay between the germline ends. Sample: PBMCs, taken before TCRalphabeta/CD19-depleted stem cell transplant. This TCR came from a boy younger than 10 with acute lymphoblastic leukemia, due to receive a stem cell transplant. The gene calls are TRBV10-2 and TRBJ2-1, with D perhaps matching TRBD1 (6 bases). CDR3 DNA sequence: TGCGCCAGCTCCGGGACATGGGAAAATGAGCAGTTCTTC. The encoded protein is CASSGTWENEQFF.